This TCR beta chain was captured by sequencing in a study of shared clonotypes between healthy human individuals. This CDR3 has 14 residues. CDR1 KGHSH and CDR2 LQKENI come from the germline V gene. J gave up 1 base and V 4 bases, and 0 bases lay outside the gene matches. The repertoire was sequenced with immunoSEQ multiplex PCR; TCRdb's copy has only in-frame clones and lacks some. The data contain some 1.4 million clones, over 95% of them singletons. The chain has TRBV18 and TRBJ1-5; 8 bases map to TRBD1. What was sequenced was naive CD4+ T cells sorted from blood. Subset described: CD45RA+ positively selected. This TCR came from a man between 25 and 39 years old in good health. CDR3 bases: TGTGCCAGCTCACGACAGGGGAGCAATCAGCCCCAGCATTTT. Encoded protein: CASSRQGSNQPQHF.